The clone carrying this T cell receptor beta chain has just a few counts. Its target is not known. It was with a sample-barcoded 5' primer and a J-beta primer mix that a second PCR of about 7 to 12 cycles was run. A single record per CDR3 protein comes from TCRdb applying MiXCR to the 5' RACE reads. The data show 600,000 or so distinct CDR3 sequences, with under 30% seen just once and approximately 14% held by the top ten. This entry belongs to a study of blood T cells in healthy people across ages. General observations from the study: The study found more naive CD4+ cells and higher diversity in long-lived than aged donors.

The CDR3 is 15 amino acids. From germline, CDR1 is MDHEN and CDR2 SYDVKM. V lost 10 bases and J lost 13, with 29 bases in between. Isolation yielded PBMCs, at least 6.5 million per sample, in every case. Sequenced material: blood. The sequence came from a woman aged 80 or older in good health. This chain links TRBV28 with TRBJ2-4; TRBD2 might be the D (7 bases). The CDR3 sequence is CATSLWGGLRGEQYF. CDR3 sequence (DNA): TGTGCCACCTCACTCTGGGGGGGGCTTAGAGGGGAGCAGTACTTC. The whole variable domain, filled in from reference TRBV28 and TRBJ2-4, reads DVKVTQSSRYLVKRTGEKVFLECVQDMDHENMFWYRQDPGLGLRLIYFSYDVKMKEKGDIPEGYSVSREKKERFSLILESASTNQTSMYLCATSLWGGLRGEQYFGAGTRLSVL.